This TCR beta chain was sequenced in a study of cytomegalovirus exposure and HLA in healthy donors. The PCR contained 60 Vbeta and 13 Jbeta primers. TCRdb's copy holds only in-frame clones and misses some; the assay was immunoSEQ multiplex PCR. The sample consists of 100,000 to 150,000 clones, around 76% of them appearing once. The CDR3 runs to 15 residues. Germline assignment: CDR1 SEHNR and CDR2 FQNEAQ (reference sequence). Deletions cut 4 bases from V and 6 bases from J, with 16 bases between. The source material was PBMCs. The V gene is TRBV7-9, the J gene TRBJ1-5, with D possibly being TRBD1 (6 bases). The source is a male donor in good health and CMV-seronegative. CDR3 sequence reads: CASSSSQGGRQPQHF. The CDR3 DNA reads TGTGCCAGCAGCTCCTCCCAAGGGGGTCGTCAGCCCCAGCATTTT.